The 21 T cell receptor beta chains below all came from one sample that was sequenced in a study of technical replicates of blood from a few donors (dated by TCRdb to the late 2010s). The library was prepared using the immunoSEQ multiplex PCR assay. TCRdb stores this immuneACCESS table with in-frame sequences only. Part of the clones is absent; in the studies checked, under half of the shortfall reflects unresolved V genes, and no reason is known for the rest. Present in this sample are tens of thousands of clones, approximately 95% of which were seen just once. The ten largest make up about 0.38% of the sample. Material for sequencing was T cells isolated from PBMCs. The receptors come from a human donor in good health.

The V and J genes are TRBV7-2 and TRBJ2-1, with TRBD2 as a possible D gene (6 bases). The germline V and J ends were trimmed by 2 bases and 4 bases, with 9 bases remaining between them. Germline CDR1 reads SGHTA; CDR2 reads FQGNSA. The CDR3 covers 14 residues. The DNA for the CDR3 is TGTGCCAGCAGCTTATTGGCGGGATACAATGAGCAGTTCTTC. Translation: CASSLLAGYNEQFF.

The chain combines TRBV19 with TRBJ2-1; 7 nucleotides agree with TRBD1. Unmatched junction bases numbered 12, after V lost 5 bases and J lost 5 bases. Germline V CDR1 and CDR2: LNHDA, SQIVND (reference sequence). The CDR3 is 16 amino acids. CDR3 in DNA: TGTGCCAGTAGTGCTCGGGACAGACATGTTGACAATGAGCAGTTCTTC. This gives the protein CASSARDRHVDNEQFF.

This chain's CDR3 is CASSDRDRGHSGNTIYF. As DNA, the CDR3 is TGTGCCAGCAGCGATAGGGACAGGGGGCACTCTGGAAACACCATATATTTT. The chain recombines TRBV9 with TRBJ1-3; 12 nucleotides align to TRBD1. The V gene's germline CDR1 is SGDLS and CDR2 YYNGEE. Trimming removed 3 bases from V and 0 bases from J; junction bases left unmatched: 4. CDR3 length: 17 amino acids.

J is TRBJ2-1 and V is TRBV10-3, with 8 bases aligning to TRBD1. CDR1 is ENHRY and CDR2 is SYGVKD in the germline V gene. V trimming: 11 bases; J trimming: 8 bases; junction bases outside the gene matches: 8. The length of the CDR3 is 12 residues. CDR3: CALGQGIDEQFF. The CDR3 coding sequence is TGTGCCTTAGGACAGGGTATCGATGAGCAGTTCTTC.

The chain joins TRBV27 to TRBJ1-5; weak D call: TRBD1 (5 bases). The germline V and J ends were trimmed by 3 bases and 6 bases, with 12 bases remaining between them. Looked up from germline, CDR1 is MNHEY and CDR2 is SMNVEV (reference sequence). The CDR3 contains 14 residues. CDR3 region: CASSLVGTSQPQHF. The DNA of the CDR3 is TGTGCCAGCAGTTTGGTAGGGACTTCTCAGCCCCAGCATTTT.

The CDR3 region is CASSDSNRVYEQYF. In DNA, the CDR3 is TGTGCCAGCAGTGACTCGAACAGGGTCTACGAGCAGTACTTC. The chain employs TRBV2 and TRBJ2-7; D may be TRBD1 (6 bases). From germline, CDR1 is SNHLY and CDR2 FYNNEI. The CDR3 spans 14 residues. V gave up 3 bases and J gave up 3 bases, with 12 bases separating them.

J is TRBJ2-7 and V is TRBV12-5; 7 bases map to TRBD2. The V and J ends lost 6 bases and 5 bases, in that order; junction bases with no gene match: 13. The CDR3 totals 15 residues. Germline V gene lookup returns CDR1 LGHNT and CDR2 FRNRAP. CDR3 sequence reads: CASGPIPGGSHEQYF. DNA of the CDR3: TGTGCTAGTGGCCCCATTCCCGGCGGGAGTCACGAGCAGTACTTC. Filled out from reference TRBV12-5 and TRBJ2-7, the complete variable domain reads DARVTQTPRHKVTEMGQEVTMRCQPILGHNTVFWYRQTMMQGLELLAYFRNRAPLDDSGMPKDRFSAEMPDATLATLKIQPSEPRDSAVYFCASGPIPGGSHEQYFGPGTRLTVT.

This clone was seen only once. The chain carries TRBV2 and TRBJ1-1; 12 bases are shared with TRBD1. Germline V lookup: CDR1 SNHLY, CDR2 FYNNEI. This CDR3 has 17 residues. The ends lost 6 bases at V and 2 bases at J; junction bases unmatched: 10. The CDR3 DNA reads TGTGCCAGCAGAACCACGCCGGGACAGGGGGCTAACACTGAAGCTTTCTTT. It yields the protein CASRTTPGQGANTEAFF.

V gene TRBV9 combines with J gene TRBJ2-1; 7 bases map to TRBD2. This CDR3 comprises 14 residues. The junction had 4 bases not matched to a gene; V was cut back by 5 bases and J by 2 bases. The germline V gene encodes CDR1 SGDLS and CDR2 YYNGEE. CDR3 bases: TGTGCCAGCAGTATTAGCGGGCCCTACAATGAGCAGTTCTTC. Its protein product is CASSISGPYNEQFF.

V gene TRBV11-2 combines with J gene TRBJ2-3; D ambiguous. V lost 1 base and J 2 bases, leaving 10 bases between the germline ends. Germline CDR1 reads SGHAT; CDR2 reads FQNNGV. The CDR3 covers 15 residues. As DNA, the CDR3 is TGTGCCAGCAGCTTAGTTAATAGCAACACAGATACGCAGTATTTT. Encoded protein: CASSLVNSNTDTQYF.

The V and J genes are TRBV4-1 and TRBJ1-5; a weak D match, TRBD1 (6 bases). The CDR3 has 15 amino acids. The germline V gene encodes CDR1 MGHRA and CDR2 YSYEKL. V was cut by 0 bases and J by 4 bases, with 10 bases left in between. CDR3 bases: TGCGCCAGCAGCCAAGATACGGACAGTAATCAGCCCCAGCATTTT. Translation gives CASSQDTDSNQPQHF.

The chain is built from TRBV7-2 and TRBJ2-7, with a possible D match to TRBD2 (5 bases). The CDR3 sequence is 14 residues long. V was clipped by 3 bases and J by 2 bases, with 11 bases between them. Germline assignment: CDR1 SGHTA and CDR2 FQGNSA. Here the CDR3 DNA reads TGTGCCAGCAGCTTGAGGGTTCCGACCTACGAGCAGTACTTC. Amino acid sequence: CASSLRVPTYEQYF.

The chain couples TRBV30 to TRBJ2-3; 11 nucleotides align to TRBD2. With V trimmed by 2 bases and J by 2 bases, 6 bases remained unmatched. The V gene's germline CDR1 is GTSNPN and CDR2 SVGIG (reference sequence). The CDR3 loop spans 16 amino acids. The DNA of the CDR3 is TGTGCCTGGAGTTCACCGACTAGCGGGAACACAGATACGCAGTATTTT. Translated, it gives CAWSSPTSGNTDTQYF.

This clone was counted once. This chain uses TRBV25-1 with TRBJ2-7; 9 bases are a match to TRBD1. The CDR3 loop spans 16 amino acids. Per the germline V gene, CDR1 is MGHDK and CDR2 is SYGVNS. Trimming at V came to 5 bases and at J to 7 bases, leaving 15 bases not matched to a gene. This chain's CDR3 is CASSLPSGTGLWEQYF. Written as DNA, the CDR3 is TGTGCCAGCAGTTTACCATCCGGGACAGGGCTTTGGGAGCAGTACTTC.

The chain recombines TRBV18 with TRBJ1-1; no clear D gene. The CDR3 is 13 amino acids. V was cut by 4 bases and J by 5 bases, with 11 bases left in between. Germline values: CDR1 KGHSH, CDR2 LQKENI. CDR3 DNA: TGTGCCAGCTCACGGCAGATTTGGACTGAAGCTTTCTTT. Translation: CASSRQIWTEAFF.

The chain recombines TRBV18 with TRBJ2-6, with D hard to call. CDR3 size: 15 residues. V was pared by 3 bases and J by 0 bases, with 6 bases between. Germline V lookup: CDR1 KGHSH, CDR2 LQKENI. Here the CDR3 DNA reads TGTGCCAGCTCACCTACTGCCTCTGGGGCCAACGTCCTGACTTTC. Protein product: CASSPTASGANVLTF.

As DNA, the CDR3 is TGCGCCAGCAGCTTGGTGGGGAGTCATGACTATGGCTACACCTTC. It translates to CASSLVGSHDYGYTF. This chain links TRBV5-1 with TRBJ1-2; D not certain. Trimming removed 0 bases at V and 3 bases at J, with 12 bases between. CDR1 and CDR2 from the germline V gene are SGHRS and YFSETQ. The CDR3 length is 15 residues.

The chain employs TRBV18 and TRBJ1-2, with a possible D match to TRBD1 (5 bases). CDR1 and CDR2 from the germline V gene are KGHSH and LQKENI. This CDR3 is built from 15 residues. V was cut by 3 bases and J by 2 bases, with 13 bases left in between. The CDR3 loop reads CASSPRGSSNYGYTF. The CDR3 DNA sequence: TGTGCCAGCTCACCGCGGGGGAGTTCGAACTATGGCTACACCTTC.

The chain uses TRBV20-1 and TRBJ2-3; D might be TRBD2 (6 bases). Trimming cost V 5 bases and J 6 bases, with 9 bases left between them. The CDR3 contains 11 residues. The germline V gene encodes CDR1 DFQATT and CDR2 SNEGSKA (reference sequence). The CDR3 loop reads CSAGDFDTQYF. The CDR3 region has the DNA TGCAGTGCTGGGGACTTTGATACGCAGTATTTT.

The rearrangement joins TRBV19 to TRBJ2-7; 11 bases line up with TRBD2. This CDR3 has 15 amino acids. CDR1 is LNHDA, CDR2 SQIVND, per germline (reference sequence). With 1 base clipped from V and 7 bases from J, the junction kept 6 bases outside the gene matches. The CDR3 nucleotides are TGTGCCAGTAGTATAGGCACTAGCGGGAGCTGGGAGCAGTACTTC. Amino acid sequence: CASSIGTSGSWEQYF. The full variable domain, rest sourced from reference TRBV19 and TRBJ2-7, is DGGITQSPKYLFRKEGQNVTLSCEQNLNHDAMYWYRQDPGQGLRLIYYSQIVNDFQKGDIAEGYSVSREKKESFPLTVTSAQKNPTAFYLCASSIGTSGSWEQYFGPGTRLTVT.

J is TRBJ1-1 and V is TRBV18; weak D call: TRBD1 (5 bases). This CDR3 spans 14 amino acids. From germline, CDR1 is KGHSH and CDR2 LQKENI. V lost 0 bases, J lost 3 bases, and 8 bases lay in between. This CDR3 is CASSPPRGDTEAFF. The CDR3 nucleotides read TGTGCCAGCTCACCACCTCGGGGGGACACTGAAGCTTTCTTT.